The present entry profiles one T cell receptor beta chain with its context. The sample comes from a study of blood T cell repertoires in COVID-19. Looking at the study overall: COVID-19 samples, acute and convalescent, were from the United States, Italy and Spain. In each case, the material was cDNA or gDNA derived from T cells, B-cell-depleted T cells, or PBMCs.

Only in-frame clones appear in the TCRdb table, and some are missing; sequencing was by immunoSEQ multiplex PCR. The repertoire holds approximately 300,000 clones, with about 90% as singletons. CDR3 size: 12 residues. Germline V CDR1 and CDR2: SQVTM, ANQGSEA. V shed 6 bases, J shed 4 bases, and the junction held 5 bases outside the gene matches. The sequence was obtained from a man younger than 35 who had recovered from COVID-19. Sequenced sample: peripheral blood. The chain recombines TRBV29-1 with TRBJ1-2; 7 bases fit TRBD1. Here the CDR3 DNA reads TGCAGCGTCAAGGACAGGATCTATGGCTACACCTTC. It codes for CSVKDRIYGYTF.